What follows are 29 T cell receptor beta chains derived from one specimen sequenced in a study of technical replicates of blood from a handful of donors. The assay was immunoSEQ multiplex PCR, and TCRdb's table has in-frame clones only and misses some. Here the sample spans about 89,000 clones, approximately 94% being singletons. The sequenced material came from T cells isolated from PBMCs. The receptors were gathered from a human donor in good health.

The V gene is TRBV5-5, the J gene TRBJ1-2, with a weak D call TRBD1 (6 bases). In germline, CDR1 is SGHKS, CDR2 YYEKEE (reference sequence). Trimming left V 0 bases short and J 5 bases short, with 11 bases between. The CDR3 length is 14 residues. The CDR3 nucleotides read TGTGCCAGCAGCTTGGGGCCAGGGGAGTATGGCTACACCTTC. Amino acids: CASSLGPGEYGYTF.

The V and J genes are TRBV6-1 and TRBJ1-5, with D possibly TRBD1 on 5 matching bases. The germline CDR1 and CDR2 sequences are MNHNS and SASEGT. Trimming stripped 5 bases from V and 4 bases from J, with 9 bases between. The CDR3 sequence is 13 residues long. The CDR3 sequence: CASSTRTNQPQHF. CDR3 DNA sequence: TGTGCCAGCAGTACCCGGACAAATCAGCCCCAGCATTTT.

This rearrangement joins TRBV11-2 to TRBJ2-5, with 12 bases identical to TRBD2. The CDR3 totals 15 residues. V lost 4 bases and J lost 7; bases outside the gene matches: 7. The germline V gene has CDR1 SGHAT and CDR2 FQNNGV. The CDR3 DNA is TGTGCCAGCAGCTCAAGGACTAGCGGGGCGGGGACCCAGTACTTC. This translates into CASSSRTSGAGTQYF.

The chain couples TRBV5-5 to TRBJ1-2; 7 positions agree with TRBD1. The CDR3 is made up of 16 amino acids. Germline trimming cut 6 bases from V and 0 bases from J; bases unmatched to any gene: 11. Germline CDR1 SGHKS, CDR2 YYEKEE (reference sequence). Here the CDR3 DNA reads TGTGCCAGCAACGCGGACAGGCCTCCCCCTAACTATGGCTACACCTTC. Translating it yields CASNADRPPPNYGYTF. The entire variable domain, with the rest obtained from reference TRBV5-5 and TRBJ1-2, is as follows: DAGVTQSPTHLIKTRGQQVTLRCSPISGHKSVSWYQQVLGQGPQFIFQYYEKEERGRGNFPDRFSARQFPNYSSELNVNALLLGDSALYLCASNADRPPPNYGYTFGSGTRLTVV.

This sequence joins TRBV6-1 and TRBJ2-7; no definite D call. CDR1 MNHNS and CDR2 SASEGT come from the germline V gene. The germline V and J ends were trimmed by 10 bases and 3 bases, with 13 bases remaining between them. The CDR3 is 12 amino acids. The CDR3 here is CATSLQNYEQYF. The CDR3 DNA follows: TGTGCCACCTCCTTACAAAACTACGAGCAGTACTTC.

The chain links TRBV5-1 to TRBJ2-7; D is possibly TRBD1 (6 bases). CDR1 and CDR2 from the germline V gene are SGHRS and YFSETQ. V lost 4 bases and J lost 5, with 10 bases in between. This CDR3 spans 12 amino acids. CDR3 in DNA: TGCGCCAGCAGCACTAACAGGGACGAGCAGTACTTC. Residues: CASSTNRDEQYF.

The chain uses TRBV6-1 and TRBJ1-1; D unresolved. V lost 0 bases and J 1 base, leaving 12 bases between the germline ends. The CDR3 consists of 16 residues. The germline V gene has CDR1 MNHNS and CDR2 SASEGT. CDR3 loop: CASSEAGGVWNTEAFF. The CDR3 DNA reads TGTGCCAGCAGTGAAGCGGGCGGGGTGTGGAACACTGAAGCTTTCTTT.

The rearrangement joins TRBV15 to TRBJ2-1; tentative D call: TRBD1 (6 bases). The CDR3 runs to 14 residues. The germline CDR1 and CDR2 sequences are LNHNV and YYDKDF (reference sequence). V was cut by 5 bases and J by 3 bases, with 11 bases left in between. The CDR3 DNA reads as TGTGCCACCAGCGGGGGACAACTCTACAATGAGCAGTTCTTC. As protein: CATSGGQLYNEQFF.

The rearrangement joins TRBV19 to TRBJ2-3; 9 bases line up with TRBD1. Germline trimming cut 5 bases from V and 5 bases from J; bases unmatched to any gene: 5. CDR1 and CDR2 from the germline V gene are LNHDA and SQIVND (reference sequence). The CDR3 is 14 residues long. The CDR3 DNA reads TGTGCCAGTAGTTTGGGACAGGGAGGAGATACGCAGTATTTT. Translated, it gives CASSLGQGGDTQYF. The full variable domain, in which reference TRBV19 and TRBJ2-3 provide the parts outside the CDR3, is DGGITQSPKYLFRKEGQNVTLSCEQNLNHDAMYWYRQDPGQGLRLIYYSQIVNDFQKGDIAEGYSVSREKKESFPLTVTSAQKNPTAFYLCASSLGQGGDTQYFGPGTRLTVL.

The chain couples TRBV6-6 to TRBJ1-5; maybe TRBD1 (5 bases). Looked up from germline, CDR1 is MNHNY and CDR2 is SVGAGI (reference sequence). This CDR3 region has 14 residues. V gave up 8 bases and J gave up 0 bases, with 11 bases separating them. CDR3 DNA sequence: TGTGCCAGCGCCGTGCAGGGTAGCAATCAGCCCCAGCATTTT. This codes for CASAVQGSNQPQHF.

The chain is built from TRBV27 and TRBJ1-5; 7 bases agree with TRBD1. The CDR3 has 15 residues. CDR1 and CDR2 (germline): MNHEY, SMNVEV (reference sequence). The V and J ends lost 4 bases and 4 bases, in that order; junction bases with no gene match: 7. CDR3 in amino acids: CASSWRQGTNQPQHF. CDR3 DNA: TGTGCCAGCAGTTGGAGACAGGGCACTAATCAGCCCCAGCATTTT.

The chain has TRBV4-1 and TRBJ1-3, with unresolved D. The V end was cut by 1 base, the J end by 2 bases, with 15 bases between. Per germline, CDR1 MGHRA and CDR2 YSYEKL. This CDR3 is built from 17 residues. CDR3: CASSQGPLRVAGNTIYF. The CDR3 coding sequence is TGCGCCAGCAGCCAAGGACCCCTGCGGGTGGCTGGAAACACCATATATTTT.

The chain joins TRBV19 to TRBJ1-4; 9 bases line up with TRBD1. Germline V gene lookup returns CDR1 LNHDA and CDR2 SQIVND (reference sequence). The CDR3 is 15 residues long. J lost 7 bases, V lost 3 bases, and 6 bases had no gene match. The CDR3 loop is CASSMGGTGREKLFF. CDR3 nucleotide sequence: TGTGCCAGTAGTATGGGCGGGACAGGGCGTGAAAAACTGTTTTTT.

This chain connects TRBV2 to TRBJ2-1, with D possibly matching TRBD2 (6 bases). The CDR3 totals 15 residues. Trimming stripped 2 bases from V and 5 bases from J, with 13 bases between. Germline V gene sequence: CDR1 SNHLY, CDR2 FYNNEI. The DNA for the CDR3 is TGTGCCAGCAGTGAACAGGGAGGTAAGGACAATGAGCAGTTCTTC. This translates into CASSEQGGKDNEQFF.

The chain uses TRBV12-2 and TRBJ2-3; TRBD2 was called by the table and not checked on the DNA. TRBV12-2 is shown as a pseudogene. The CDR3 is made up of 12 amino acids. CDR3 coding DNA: TGTGCAAGTCGCTTGACTACAGATACGCAGTATTTT. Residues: CASRLTTDTQYF.

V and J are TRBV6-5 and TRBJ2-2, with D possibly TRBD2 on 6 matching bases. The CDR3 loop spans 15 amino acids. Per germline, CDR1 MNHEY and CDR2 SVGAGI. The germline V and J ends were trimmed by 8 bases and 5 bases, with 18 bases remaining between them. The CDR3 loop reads CASLSSGVGTGELFF. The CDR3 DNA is TGTGCCAGCTTATCCTCGGGAGTTGGGACCGGGGAGCTGTTTTTT.

The CDR3 reads CASSLKQGANSPLHF. The CDR3 nucleotides read TGCGCCAGCAGCTTAAAACAGGGAGCTAATTCACCCCTCCACTTT. This chain joins TRBV5-1 and TRBJ1-6, with D maybe TRBD1 (6 bases). Trimming cost V 2 bases and J 6 bases, with 12 bases left between them. CDR3 length equals 15 residues. Germline loops: CDR1 SGHRS, CDR2 YFSETQ. Drawing the rest from reference TRBV5-1 and TRBJ1-6, the complete variable domain is KAGVTQTPRYLIKTRGQQVTLSCSPISGHRSVSWYQQTPGQGLQFLFEYFSETQRNKGNFPGRFSGRQFSNSRSEMNVSTLELGDSALYLCASSLKQGANSPLHFGNGTRLTVT.

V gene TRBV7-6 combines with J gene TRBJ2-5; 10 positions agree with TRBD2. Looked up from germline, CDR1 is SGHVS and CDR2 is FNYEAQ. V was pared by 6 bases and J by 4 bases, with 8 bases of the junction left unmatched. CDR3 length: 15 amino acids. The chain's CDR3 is CASSPSGGAAETQYF. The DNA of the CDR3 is TGTGCCAGCAGTCCCAGCGGGGGGGCGGCAGAGACCCAGTACTTC.

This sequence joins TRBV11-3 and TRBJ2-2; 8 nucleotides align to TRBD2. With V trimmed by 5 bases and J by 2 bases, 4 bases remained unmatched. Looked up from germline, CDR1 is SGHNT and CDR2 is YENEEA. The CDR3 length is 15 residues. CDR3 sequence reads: CASSHRGGNTGELFF. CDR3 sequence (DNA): TGTGCCAGCAGCCACCGGGGGGGAAACACCGGGGAGCTGTTTTTT.

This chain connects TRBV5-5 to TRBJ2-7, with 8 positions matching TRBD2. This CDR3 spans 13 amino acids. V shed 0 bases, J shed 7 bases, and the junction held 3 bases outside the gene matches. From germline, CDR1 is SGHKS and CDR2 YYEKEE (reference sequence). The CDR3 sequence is CASSLATGGEQYF. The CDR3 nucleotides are TGTGCCAGCAGCTTGGCCACGGGGGGGGAGCAGTACTTC.

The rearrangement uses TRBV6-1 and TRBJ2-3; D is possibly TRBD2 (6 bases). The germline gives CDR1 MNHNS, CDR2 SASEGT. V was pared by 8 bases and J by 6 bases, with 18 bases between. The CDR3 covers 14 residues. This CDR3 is CASGRGTFVDTQYF. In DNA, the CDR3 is TGTGCCAGCGGGAGAGGGACTTTTGTGGATACGCAGTATTTT.

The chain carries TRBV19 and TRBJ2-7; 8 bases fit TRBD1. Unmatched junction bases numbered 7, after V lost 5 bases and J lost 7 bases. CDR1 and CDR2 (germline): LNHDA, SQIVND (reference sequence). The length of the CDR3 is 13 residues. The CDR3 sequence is CASSARQGLEQYF. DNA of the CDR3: TGTGCCAGTAGTGCGCGACAGGGGTTGGAGCAGTACTTC.

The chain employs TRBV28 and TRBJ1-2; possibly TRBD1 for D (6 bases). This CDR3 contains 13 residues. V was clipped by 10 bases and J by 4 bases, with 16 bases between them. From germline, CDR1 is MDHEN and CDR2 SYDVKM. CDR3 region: CATTQGRGYGYTF. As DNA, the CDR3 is TGTGCCACCACACAGGGCCGGGGCTATGGCTACACCTTC.

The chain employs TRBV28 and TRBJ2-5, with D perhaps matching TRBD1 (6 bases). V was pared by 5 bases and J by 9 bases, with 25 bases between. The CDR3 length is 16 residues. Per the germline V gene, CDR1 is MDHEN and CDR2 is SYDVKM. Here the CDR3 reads CASSLPGTTALGAQYF. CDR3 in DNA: TGTGCCAGCAGTCTCCCCGGGACAACCGCCCTGGGGGCCCAGTACTTC.

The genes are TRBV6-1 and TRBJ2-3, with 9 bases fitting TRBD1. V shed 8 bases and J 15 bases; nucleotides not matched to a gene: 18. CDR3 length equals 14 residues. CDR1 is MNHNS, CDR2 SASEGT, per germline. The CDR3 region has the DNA TGTGCCAGCGGGGCGGGACAGGGTTATCTTTGGGACTATTTT. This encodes CASGAGQGYLWDYF.

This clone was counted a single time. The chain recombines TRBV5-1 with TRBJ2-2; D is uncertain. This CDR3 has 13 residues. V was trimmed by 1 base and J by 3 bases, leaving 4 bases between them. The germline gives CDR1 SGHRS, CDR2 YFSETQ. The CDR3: CASSLSYTGELFF. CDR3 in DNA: TGCGCCAGCAGCTTGTCTTACACCGGGGAGCTGTTTTTT.

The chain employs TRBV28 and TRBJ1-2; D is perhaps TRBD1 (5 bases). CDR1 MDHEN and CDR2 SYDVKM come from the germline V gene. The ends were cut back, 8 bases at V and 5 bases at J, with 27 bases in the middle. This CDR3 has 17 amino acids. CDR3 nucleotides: TGTGCCAGCTCGTCGTCGGGCGGCAGGGAGGTTTGGTATGGCTACACCTTC. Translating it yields CASSSSGGREVWYGYTF.

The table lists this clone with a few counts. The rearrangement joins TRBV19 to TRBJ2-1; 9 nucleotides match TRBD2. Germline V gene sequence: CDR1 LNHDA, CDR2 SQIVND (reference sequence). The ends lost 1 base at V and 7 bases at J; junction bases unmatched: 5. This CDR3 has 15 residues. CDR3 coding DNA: TGTGCCAGTAGTATAGGCGGGAGGGAGGTAAATGAGCAGTTCTTC. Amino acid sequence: CASSIGGREVNEQFF.

CDR3 DNA: TGTGCCAGCTCGCCCATGACTAGCGGGAGCACAGATACGCAGTATTTT. Translation gives CASSPMTSGSTDTQYF. The chain employs TRBV18 and TRBJ2-3; 10 bases align to TRBD2. The germline V gene encodes CDR1 KGHSH and CDR2 LQKENI. Trimming cost V 6 bases and J 0 bases; bases outside gene matches: 6. The CDR3 has 16 residues.